This T cell receptor beta chain was identified in a study of blood T cells in healthy people across ages. Trimming removed 4 bases from V and 5 bases from J; junction bases left unmatched: 9. CDR3 length: 15 amino acids. Per the germline V gene, CDR1 is SGHTA and CDR2 is FQGNSA. Through a sample-barcoded 5' primer and a J-beta primer mix, a second PCR was run for about 6 to 11 cycles. TCRdb reprocessed the 5' RACE reads with MiXCR, giving one entry per CDR3 protein. The table has some 890,000 distinct CDR3 sequences, about 27% seen once. These data were likewise used in another study, on T cells of mothers and their children.

The rearrangement joins TRBV7-2 to TRBJ1-2; TRBD1 aligns across 8 bases. The receptor was isolated from a woman aged 40 to 50 in good health. Specimen: blood. CDR3 DNA sequence: TGTGCCAGCAGCTATACCAGGGGGCAGGGGTATGGCTACACCTTC. Its protein is CASSYTRGQGYGYTF.